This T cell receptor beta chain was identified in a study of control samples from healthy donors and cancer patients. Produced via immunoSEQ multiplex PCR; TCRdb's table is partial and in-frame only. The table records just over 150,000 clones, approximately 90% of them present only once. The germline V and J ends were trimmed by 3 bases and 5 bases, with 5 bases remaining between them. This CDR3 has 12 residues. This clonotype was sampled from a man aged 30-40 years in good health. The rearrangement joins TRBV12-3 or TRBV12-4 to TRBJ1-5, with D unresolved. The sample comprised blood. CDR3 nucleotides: TGTGCCAGCAGTTTTAAGGATCAGCCCCAGCATTTT. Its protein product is CASSFKDQPQHF.